One and the same sample provided the 31 T cell receptor beta chains below, sequenced in a study of blood T cell repertoires in COVID-19. TCRdb keeps only in-frame clones here, not all; method: immunoSEQ multiplex PCR. Altogether fewer than 110,000 clones are present, 90% to 95% being singletons, with the ten largest covering 1% to 1.5%. The source material was peripheral blood. The receptors here all came from a woman between 25 and 40 years old with acute or convalescent COVID-19.

The chain uses TRBV24-1 and TRBJ2-5; D unresolved. Trimming pared 3 bases from V and 1 base from J, leaving 11 bases between. From germline, CDR1 is KGHDR and CDR2 SFDVKD. CDR3 length: 15 residues. The CDR3 spells CATSDPLYSQETQYF. For the CDR3, the DNA is TGTGCCACCAGTGATCCTTTATACAGCCAAGAGACCCAGTACTTC.

J is TRBJ1-3 and V is TRBV11-3, with D maybe TRBD1 (6 bases). Germline CDR1 and CDR2: SGHNT and YENEEA. The CDR3 runs to 15 residues. Deletions cut 6 bases from V and 5 bases from J, with 17 bases between. The CDR3 spells CASRRDRHYRNTIYF. In nucleotides, the CDR3 is TGTGCCAGCAGACGCGACAGGCACTACCGAAACACCATATATTTT.

The V gene is TRBV28, the J gene TRBJ1-1, with a tentative D call TRBD1 (5 bases). Between the trimmed V and J ends, which lost 8 bases and 5 bases, there was a span of 18 bases. Germline CDR1 MDHEN, CDR2 SYDVKM. The CDR3 has 14 amino acids. The CDR3 loop reads CASGSGMPWTEAFF. DNA of the CDR3: TGTGCCAGCGGATCAGGGATGCCGTGGACTGAAGCTTTCTTT.

The CDR3 region is CASSLSSVYGYTF. The DNA for the CDR3 is TGTGCCAGCAGTTTATCATCCGTTTATGGCTACACCTTC. This sequence joins TRBV27 and TRBJ1-2; D not resolved. The CDR3 covers 13 residues. V was trimmed by 0 bases and J by 5 bases, leaving 7 bases between them. CDR1 is MNHEY and CDR2 is SMNVEV in the germline V gene (reference sequence).

CDR3 in amino acids: CASSQGMTRFRSPLHF. In DNA, the CDR3 is TGCGCCAGCAGCCAAGGGATGACACGCTTCAGGTCACCCCTCCACTTT. The chain recombines TRBV4-3 with TRBJ1-6; D unclear. Between the trimmed V and J ends, which lost 1 base and 10 bases, there was a span of 17 bases. There are 16 residues in the CDR3. CDR1 LGHNA and CDR2 YSLEER come from the germline V gene.

The gene calls are TRBV29-1 and TRBJ2-1, with TRBD2 matching 7 bases. After removal of 4 bases from V and 3 bases from J, the junction contained 3 bases not matched to a gene. CDR1 and CDR2 from the germline V gene are SQVTM and ANQGSEA. The CDR3 extends over 13 amino acids. The CDR3 nucleotides are TGCAGCGTTGGTCGGACTAGCTACAATGAGCAGTTCTTC. It is translated as CSVGRTSYNEQFF.

A few counts support this clone. The rearrangement uses TRBV2 and TRBJ1-3; the match to TRBD1 covers 7 bases. Germline V CDR1 and CDR2: SNHLY, FYNNEI. Losses at the gene ends were 8 bases for V and 4 bases for J; bases not matched to a gene: 8. The CDR3 has 14 amino acids. The CDR3, as DNA: TGTGCCAGCCGAATGACAGGGTCCGGAAACACCATATATTTT. Encoded protein: CASRMTGSGNTIYF. Variable domain in full (rest from reference TRBV2 and TRBJ1-3): EPEVTQTPSHQVTQMGQEVILRCVPISNHLYFYWYRQILGQKVEFLVSFYNNEISEKSEIFDDQFSVERPDGSNFTLKIRSTKLEDSAMYFCASRMTGSGNTIYFGEGSWLTVV.

The chain has TRBV11-2 and TRBJ2-3; weak D call: TRBD2 (6 bases). V shed 6 bases and J shed 5 bases, with 12 bases lying between them. Germline-derived CDR1 and CDR2 are SGHAT and FQNNGV. CDR3 length equals 13 residues. The CDR3 here is CASSLDSGDTQYF. The CDR3 region has the DNA TGTGCCAGCAGTCTTGATAGCGGAGATACGCAGTATTTT.

The V gene is TRBV6-4, the J gene TRBJ2-1; tentative D call: TRBD2 (5 bases). The CDR3 consists of 12 residues. Deletions cut 6 bases from V and 7 bases from J, with 10 bases between. Germline loops: CDR1 MRHNA, CDR2 SNTAGT. In DNA form, the CDR3 reads TGTGCCAGCAGCCCCTCGGGGAATGAGCAGTTCTTC. It is translated as CASSPSGNEQFF.

The genes are TRBV7-9 and TRBJ2-2; possible D gene TRBD1, 6 bases. Trimming cost V 5 bases and J 7 bases, with 14 bases left between them. This CDR3 is 14 amino acids long. Germline CDR1 is SEHNR and CDR2 is FQNEAQ (reference sequence). The CDR3 DNA is TGTGCCAGCAGCACACAGGGTTCCGTCGGGGAGCTGTTTTTT. It is translated as CASSTQGSVGELFF. The entire variable domain, with the rest obtained from reference TRBV7-9 and TRBJ2-2, is as follows: DTGVSQNPRHKITKRGQNVTFRCDPISEHNRLYWYRQTLGQGPEFLTYFQNEAQLEKSRLLSDRFSAERPKGSFSTLEIQRTEQGDSAMYLCASSTQGSVGELFFGEGSRLTVL.

This chain joins TRBV7-2 and TRBJ1-6; 7 nucleotides align to TRBD1. This CDR3 is built from 15 residues. V dropped 1 base and J dropped 9; count of bases not matched to a gene: 6. Looked up from germline, CDR1 is SGHTA and CDR2 is FQGNSA. CDR3 bases: TGTGCCAGCAGCTTAGTAGAGGGGGCGGGTTCACCCCTCCACTTT. Protein sequence: CASSLVEGAGSPLHF.

This chain uses TRBV5-1 with TRBJ2-1; 7 bases align to TRBD2. Germline V gene sequence: CDR1 SGHRS, CDR2 YFSETQ. With V trimmed by 2 bases and J by 7 bases, 3 bases remained unmatched. This CDR3 region has 13 residues. CDR3 sequence: CASSFRTRNEQFF. Written as DNA, the CDR3 is TGCGCCAGCAGCTTCCGGACTAGAAATGAGCAGTTCTTC.

The rearrangement links TRBV3-1 (or the pseudogene TRBV3-2) to TRBJ2-2; 9 bases are a match to TRBD2. V shed 4 bases and J 4 bases; nucleotides not matched to a gene: 10. Germline V gene lookup returns CDR1 LGHDT and CDR2 YNNKEL (reference sequence). The CDR3 extends over 17 amino acids. The CDR3 sequence: CASSLRLRGGGTGELFF. The CDR3 nucleotides read TGTGCCAGCAGCCTACGACTGCGGGGGGGCGGCACCGGGGAGCTGTTTTTT.

This clone was found once. The DNA is left out, because the CDR3 cannot be placed on it with certainty; the CDR3 is given as TCRdb lists it. The chain couples TRBV7-2 to TRBJ1-5; the table calls TRBD1, which could not be checked here. The CDR3 contains 15 residues when both ends are counted. CDR1 is SGHTA, CDR2 FQGNSA, per germline. The CDR3 sequence is CASSLFGQGNQPQHF.

The V and J genes are TRBV9 and TRBJ2-7; 11 positions agree with TRBD1. Trimming took 2 bases from V and 1 from J; bases not matched to a gene: 5. This CDR3 has 16 amino acids. The germline V gene has CDR1 SGDLS and CDR2 YYNGEE. The chain's CDR3 is CASSVSGDRGSYEQYF. CDR3 DNA: TGTGCCAGCAGCGTTTCGGGGGACAGGGGGTCCTACGAGCAGTACTTC. Full variable domain (missing parts from reference TRBV9 and TRBJ2-7): DSGVTQTPKHLITATGQRVTLRCSPRSGDLSVYWYQQSLDQGLQFLIQYYNGEERAKGNILERFSAQQFPDLHSELNLSSLELGDSALYFCASSVSGDRGSYEQYFGPGTRLTVT.

The rearrangement joins TRBV7-9 to TRBJ2-6; 9 bases match TRBD2. V was pared by 4 bases and J by 0 bases, with 7 bases of the junction left unmatched. CDR3 length: 18 residues. The germline CDR1 and CDR2 sequences are SEHNR and FQNEAQ (reference sequence). CDR3 bases: TGTGCCAGCAGCTCAGGACTAGCGTTTAGCTCTGGGGCCAACGTCCTGACTTTC. Its translation is CASSSGLAFSSGANVLTF.

This CDR3 reads CASISGGGTQYF. The CDR3 DNA follows: TGTGCCAGCATCAGCGGGGGAGGTACGCAGTATTTT. V gene TRBV19 combines with J gene TRBJ2-3; 8 nucleotides line up with TRBD2. V trimming: 9 bases; J trimming: 8 bases; junction bases outside the gene matches: 7. The CDR3 spans 12 residues. CDR1 is LNHDA, CDR2 SQIVND, per germline (reference sequence).

The chain couples TRBV5-1 to TRBJ2-3, with D possibly TRBD2 on 7 matching bases. The CDR3 has 14 amino acids. Trimming took off 6 bases at V and 1 base at J, with 12 bases between the two ends. Germline V CDR1 and CDR2: SGHRS, YFSETQ. The CDR3 DNA is TGCGCCAGCAAAGGGGGGGCCGGCACAGATACGCAGTATTTT. It codes for CASKGGAGTDTQYF.

V and J are TRBV2 and TRBJ1-1; 7 bases are shared with TRBD1. CDR1 and CDR2 (germline): SNHLY, FYNNEI. Trimming cost V 6 bases and J 12 bases; bases outside gene matches: 7. This CDR3 contains 11 residues. The CDR3 DNA reads as TGTGCCAGCAGCGAATTGACAGGGACTTTCTTT. Residues: CASSELTGTFF.

The chain recombines TRBV6-2 or TRBV6-3 with TRBJ1-1; D may be TRBD1 (6 bases). Trimming shortened V by 2 bases and J by 3 bases, and 13 bases separated the two germline ends. Germline assignment: CDR1 MNHEY and CDR2 SVGEGT. The CDR3 is 15 residues long. CDR3 amino acids: CASSYPRGKDTEAFF. The CDR3 region has the DNA TGTGCCAGCAGTTACCCCAGGGGAAAGGACACTGAAGCTTTCTTT.

V gene TRBV10-3 combines with J gene TRBJ2-5, with a weak D call TRBD2 (6 bases). Looked up from germline, CDR1 is ENHRY and CDR2 is SYGVKD. V shed 10 bases and J shed 5 bases, with 11 bases lying between them. The CDR3 is made up of 11 amino acids. DNA of the CDR3: TGTGCCACTAGCGATGAGGAGACCCAGTACTTC. This gives the protein CATSDEETQYF.

This chain joins TRBV6-5 and TRBJ2-7, with 7 nucleotides matching TRBD1. The CDR3 has 14 residues. V lost 7 bases and J lost 4; bases outside the gene matches: 10. Germline V gives CDR1 MNHEY, CDR2 SVGAGI. The CDR3 region is CASTDSGQPYEQYF. DNA for the CDR3: TGTGCCAGCACCGATTCGGGACAGCCGTACGAGCAGTACTTC.

This clone appeared a few times. This sequence joins TRBV11-3 and TRBJ1-6; TRBD1 aligns across 7 bases. The V and J ends lost 2 bases and 7 bases, in that order; junction bases with no gene match: 5. Germline CDR1 SGHNT, CDR2 YENEEA. This CDR3 spans 15 amino acids. CDR3 sequence reads: CASSLSGTENSPLHF. The CDR3 nucleotides are TGTGCCAGCAGCTTATCCGGGACAGAAAATTCACCCCTCCACTTT.

The chain is built from TRBV4-2 and TRBJ1-1; 7 bases match TRBD1. After removal of 4 bases from V and 1 base from J, the junction contained 6 bases not matched to a gene. The germline CDR1 and CDR2 sequences are LGHNA and YNFKEQ. CDR3 length equals 15 residues. The CDR3 spells CASSPKTGKNTEAFF. CDR3 nucleotide sequence: TGTGCCAGCAGCCCAAAGACAGGGAAGAACACTGAAGCTTTCTTT.

The chain links TRBV28 to TRBJ2-3; 8 bases are shared with TRBD2. Per the germline V gene, CDR1 is MDHEN and CDR2 is SYDVKM. CDR3 length equals 16 residues. V shed 3 bases, J shed 4 bases, and the junction held 9 bases outside the gene matches. CDR3 loop: CASSFGAVRGADTQYF. CDR3 bases: TGTGCCAGCAGTTTTGGGGCTGTGCGGGGGGCAGATACGCAGTATTTT. The full variable domain, in which reference TRBV28 and TRBJ2-3 provide the parts outside the CDR3, is DVKVTQSSRYLVKRTGEKVFLECVQDMDHENMFWYRQDPGLGLRLIYFSYDVKMKEKGDIPEGYSVSREKKERFSLILESASTNQTSMYLCASSFGAVRGADTQYFGPGTRLTVL.

The chain couples TRBV4-1 to TRBJ1-1; D not resolved. The V gene lost 0 bases and the J gene lost 8 bases, with 16 bases spanning the gap. The germline gives CDR1 MGHRA, CDR2 YSYEKL. The CDR3 is 15 amino acids. CDR3 protein: CASSQDLAPISEAFF. CDR3 DNA sequence: TGCGCCAGCAGCCAAGATCTTGCGCCTATCTCCGAAGCTTTCTTT.

The CDR3 protein is CSASSPSGTDTQYF. The DNA for the CDR3 is TGCAGTGCTAGTTCTCCCTCTGGCACAGATACGCAGTATTTT. The chain has TRBV20-1 and TRBJ2-3; unclear D gene. Germline V lookup: CDR1 DFQATT, CDR2 SNEGSKA (reference sequence). Between the trimmed V and J ends, which lost 3 bases and 1 base, there was a span of 11 bases. This CDR3 spans 14 amino acids.

V usage is TRBV3-1 (or the pseudogene TRBV3-2) and J usage is TRBJ1-1, with TRBD1 matching over 11 bases. The V gene's germline CDR1 is LGHDT and CDR2 YNNKEL (reference sequence). The CDR3 length is 17 residues. The ends lost 4 bases at V and 4 bases at J; junction bases unmatched: 11. CDR3 amino acids: CASSPPGVGTGGTEAFF. The DNA for the CDR3 is TGTGCCAGCAGCCCCCCGGGGGTCGGGACAGGGGGCACTGAAGCTTTCTTT.

This clone was observed a single time. The chain combines TRBV30 with TRBJ1-2, with TRBD1 identical over 9 bases. From germline, CDR1 is GTSNPN and CDR2 SVGIG (reference sequence). Trimming cost V 2 bases and J 8 bases; bases outside gene matches: 9. This CDR3 comprises 14 residues. CDR3: CAWSQMGQGDGYTF. The CDR3 DNA reads TGTGCCTGGAGTCAAATGGGACAGGGTGACGGCTACACCTTC. Full variable domain (outside the CDR3, taken from reference TRBV30 and TRBJ1-2): SQTIHQWPATLVQPVGSPLSLECTVEGTSNPNLYWYRQAAGRGLQLLFYSVGIGQISSEVPQNLSASRPQDRQFILSSKKLLLSDSGFYLCAWSQMGQGDGYTFGSGTRLTVV.

The V gene is TRBV5-1, the J gene TRBJ1-2, with a tentative D call TRBD1 (5 bases). The germline CDR1 and CDR2 sequences are SGHRS and YFSETQ. Deletions cut 1 base from V and 8 bases from J, with 9 bases between. CDR3 size: 12 residues. This CDR3 is CASSLQEGGYTF. In DNA form, the CDR3 reads TGCGCCAGCAGCTTGCAGGAGGGGGGCTACACCTTC.

The V gene is TRBV7-2, the J gene TRBJ1-2; 8 nucleotides agree with TRBD1. This CDR3 has 13 residues. CDR1 and CDR2 (germline): SGHTA, FQGNSA. The V gene end was trimmed by 4 bases and the J gene end by 8 bases; junction bases not matched to a gene: 6. The CDR3: CASSSRTGSGYTF. As DNA, the CDR3 is TGTGCCAGCAGCTCCCGGACAGGGAGCGGCTACACCTTC.